The 13 T cell receptor beta chains below were found in one sample sequenced in a study of shared clonotypes between healthy human individuals. Generated by immunoSEQ multiplex PCR, the TCRdb table keeps only in-frame clones and is missing some. The sample records 2 million or so clones, about 95% being singletons. Terminally differentiated effector memory CD45RA+ cells were excluded by CCR7 positive selection of CD45RO-negative cells. The material sequenced was naive CD8+ T cells sorted from blood. The receptors were gathered from a man between 18 and 29 years old in good health.

J is TRBJ1-1 and V is TRBV7-9; TRBD1 aligns across 7 bases. Germline assignment: CDR1 SEHNR and CDR2 FQNEAQ (reference sequence). Trimming at V came to 1 base and at J to 8 bases, leaving 4 bases not matched to a gene. This CDR3 has 13 residues. CDR3 sequence (DNA): TGTGCCAGCAGCTTAGTTTGGGGACAGGAAGCTTTCTTT. Protein sequence: CASSLVWGQEAFF.

The rearrangement joins TRBV13 to TRBJ2-3, with TRBD2 matching 7 bases. Per germline, CDR1 PRHDT and CDR2 FYEKMQ (reference sequence). V gave up 5 bases and J gave up 6 bases; unmatched junction bases: 11. CDR3 size: 15 residues. The CDR3 here is CASSRTSDWGDTQYF. In nucleotides, the CDR3 is TGTGCCAGCAGCCGCACTAGCGATTGGGGGGATACGCAGTATTTT.

The V and J genes are TRBV4-1 and TRBJ1-1; unclear D gene. The CDR3 runs 13 residues. The V end was cut by 1 base, the J end by 8 bases, with 11 bases between. In germline, CDR1 is MGHRA, CDR2 YSYEKL. The CDR3 DNA sequence: TGCGCCAGCAGCCAAGGACCGAGACCCGAAGCTTTCTTT. This translates into CASSQGPRPEAFF.

The chain has TRBV28 and TRBJ2-2; perhaps TRBD2 as D (5 bases). This CDR3 region has 16 residues. V shed 3 bases and J shed 7 bases, with 18 bases lying between them. Germline V gives CDR1 MDHEN, CDR2 SYDVKM. CDR3 DNA: TGTGCCAGCAGTTTTCAAAGTCGGGATATTGGCGGGGAGCTGTTTTTT. Amino acids: CASSFQSRDIGGELFF. The full variable domain, with the rest looked up from reference TRBV28 and TRBJ2-2, is DVKVTQSSRYLVKRTGEKVFLECVQDMDHENMFWYRQDPGLGLRLIYFSYDVKMKEKGDIPEGYSVSREKKERFSLILESASTNQTSMYLCASSFQSRDIGGELFFGEGSRLTVL.

This clone was detected a few times. The chain employs TRBV2 and TRBJ2-7, with D possibly being TRBD1 (6 bases). Trimming removed 6 bases at V and 4 bases at J, with 7 bases between. This CDR3 spans 11 amino acids. Germline assignment: CDR1 SNHLY and CDR2 FYNNEI. The CDR3 here is CASRQGYEQYF. CDR3 DNA sequence: TGTGCCAGCAGGCAGGGGTACGAGCAGTACTTC.

The rearrangement joins TRBV7-6 to TRBJ2-7; TRBD1 matches at 7 bases. The CDR3 runs to 13 residues. The J segment lost 5 bases and the V segment lost 5 bases, leaving 6 bases of the junction unmatched. CDR1 is SGHVS, CDR2 FNYEAQ, per germline. CDR3 nucleotides: TGTGCCAGCAGCATGACAGGGAGTAACGAGCAGTACTTC. Its protein product is CASSMTGSNEQYF.

Concerning this clone: One junction end does not reproduce the germline sequence, and a read error may be involved. The chain combines TRBV7-7 with TRBJ2-5; D is ambiguous. Germline CDR1 and CDR2: SSHAT and FNYEAQ (reference sequence). The CDR3 has 13 amino acids. This chain's CDR3 is CASSLDVEETQYF. CDR3 nucleotide sequence: TGTGCTAGCAGCTTAGATGTGGAGGAGACCCAGTACTTC.

This chain uses TRBV7-9 with TRBJ1-5; 8 bases match TRBD1. J lost 4 bases, V lost 4 bases, and 9 bases had no gene match. Germline V lookup: CDR1 SEHNR, CDR2 FQNEAQ (reference sequence). The CDR3 extends over 16 amino acids. The chain's CDR3 is CASSSTWTGQNQPQHF. The CDR3 region has the DNA TGTGCCAGCAGCTCGACCTGGACAGGGCAAAATCAGCCCCAGCATTTT.

The chain recombines TRBV30 with TRBJ1-4, with D perhaps matching TRBD1 (5 bases). This CDR3 has 14 residues. In germline, CDR1 is GTSNPN, CDR2 SVGIG (reference sequence). Between the trimmed V and J ends, which lost 0 bases and 7 bases, there was a span of 12 bases. The CDR3, as DNA: TGTGCCTGGAGTGTACAGCAGGGCATTGAAAAACTGTTTTTT. Protein: CAWSVQQGIEKLFF.

This clone was found once. Compared with germline, one end of the junction differs, possibly owing to a read error. The V and J genes are TRBV27 and TRBJ2-1; D is ambiguous. Germline loops: CDR1 MNHEY, CDR2 SMNVEV (reference sequence). This CDR3 is 11 amino acids long. The CDR3 region is CASGWINEEFF. CDR3 DNA sequence: TGTGCCAGCGGATGGATCAATGAGGAGTTCTTC.

A word on this clone: At one of its ends the junction is not consistent with the germline gene, which may arise from a read error. The rearrangement uses TRBV7-7 and TRBJ1-1; D remains ambiguous. Germline V CDR1 and CDR2: SSHAT, FNYEAQ (reference sequence). The CDR3 loop spans 15 amino acids. In nucleotides, the CDR3 is TGTGCTAGCAGCAAAGATGACACACTGGGGACTGAAGCTTTCTTT. Its protein is CASSKDDTLGTEAFF.

The genes are TRBV2 and TRBJ2-5, with TRBD1 matching over 7 bases. The ends lost 2 bases at V and 1 base at J; junction bases unmatched: 4. The CDR3 runs 15 residues. From germline, CDR1 is SNHLY and CDR2 FYNNEI. CDR3 region: CASSEPRDSQETQYF. The CDR3 DNA follows: TGTGCCAGCAGTGAACCTCGGGACAGCCAAGAGACCCAGTACTTC.

CDR3 region: CASSPYTGGAEAFF. The CDR3 nucleotides are TGTGCCAGCAGCCCATATACAGGGGGAGCTGAAGCTTTCTTT. V is TRBV6-5 and J is TRBJ1-1; 8 nucleotides match TRBD1. From germline, CDR1 is MNHEY and CDR2 SVGAGI. The CDR3 sequence is 14 residues long. Trimming took 6 bases from V and 6 from J; bases not matched to a gene: 9.